One sample yielded the 10 T cell receptor beta chains listed below, sequenced in a study of blood T cell repertoires in COVID-19. Sequencing used immunoSEQ multiplex PCR; TCRdb keeps in-frame clones, though not all of them. Of roughly 250,000 clones in the sample, about 87% were seen once. The sample taken for sequencing was PBMCs or T cells enriched from blood (not recorded which). These receptor sequences come from a woman in her 50s who had recovered from COVID-19.

This chain's CDR3 is CASSEEAAGGEKLFF. In DNA, the CDR3 is TGTGCCAGCAGTGAAGAGGCAGCCGGGGGAGAAAAACTGTTTTTT. The chain couples TRBV2 to TRBJ1-4; a possible D gene is TRBD1 (5 bases). The CDR3 consists of 15 residues. Trimming removed 1 base at V and 8 bases at J, with 14 bases between. Germline CDR1 reads SNHLY; CDR2 reads FYNNEI.

V is TRBV2 and J is TRBJ2-5, with 10 nucleotides matching TRBD2. This CDR3 region has 15 residues. CDR1 is SNHLY and CDR2 is FYNNEI in the germline V gene. V shed 4 bases, J shed 7 bases, and the junction held 9 bases outside the gene matches. CDR3 region: CASSGVSGGSGTQYF. The CDR3, as DNA: TGTGCCAGCAGTGGGGTTAGCGGGGGGTCAGGGACCCAGTACTTC.

The chain links TRBV11-2 to TRBJ2-1, with TRBD2 as a possible D gene (6 bases). Germline V gene sequence: CDR1 SGHAT, CDR2 FQNNGV. Trimming stripped 1 base from V and 1 base from J, with 11 bases between. The length of the CDR3 is 16 residues. CDR3 sequence: CASSLGGRRSYNEQFF. In DNA form, the CDR3 reads TGTGCCAGCAGCTTAGGAGGGAGGCGATCCTACAATGAGCAGTTCTTC.

The gene calls are TRBV7-9 and TRBJ1-4; no definite D call. The CDR3 totals 16 residues. From germline, CDR1 is SEHNR and CDR2 FQNEAQ (reference sequence). The germline V and J ends were trimmed by 1 base and 6 bases, with 15 bases remaining between them. CDR3: CASSLVSLLVHEKLFF. The CDR3, as DNA: TGTGCCAGCAGCTTAGTTAGCCTCCTGGTGCATGAAAAACTGTTTTTT.

This rearrangement joins TRBV7-2 to TRBJ2-2, with D possibly matching TRBD2 (6 bases). V lost 3 bases to trimming and J lost 4 bases, with 18 bases between them. This CDR3 has 17 amino acids. Per the germline V gene, CDR1 is SGHTA and CDR2 is FQGNSA. CDR3 protein: CASSLGLHNLGTGELFF. In DNA, the CDR3 is TGTGCCAGCAGCTTGGGACTCCACAATCTGGGCACCGGGGAGCTGTTTTTT.

This chain uses TRBV28 with TRBJ2-3; D might be TRBD1 (5 bases). Germline CDR1 MDHEN, CDR2 SYDVKM. V lost 9 bases and J lost 5, with 9 bases in between. CDR3 length: 11 amino acids. The CDR3 here is CASSQGDTQYF. The CDR3 nucleotides are TGTGCCAGTTCGCAGGGAGATACGCAGTATTTT.

This clone was observed a single time. The chain recombines TRBV5-1 with TRBJ2-3, with 8 bases fitting TRBD2. This CDR3 contains 14 residues. Per the germline V gene, CDR1 is SGHRS and CDR2 is YFSETQ. The J segment lost 3 bases and the V segment lost 9 bases, leaving 9 bases of the junction unmatched. CDR3 coding DNA: TGCGCCACCAAGACTAGCGCCCAGACAGATACGCAGTATTTT. Translated: CATKTSAQTDTQYF. The whole variable domain, filled in from reference TRBV5-1 and TRBJ2-3, reads KAGVTQTPRYLIKTRGQQVTLSCSPISGHRSVSWYQQTPGQGLQFLFEYFSETQRNKGNFPGRFSGRQFSNSRSEMNVSTLELGDSALYLCATKTSAQTDTQYFGPGTRLTVL.

The count of this clone is one. The chain couples TRBV5-1 to TRBJ1-1, with a weak D call TRBD1 (6 bases). Germline values: CDR1 SGHRS, CDR2 YFSETQ. This CDR3 has 15 residues. V shed 4 bases and J shed 4 bases, with 17 bases lying between them. The CDR3 sequence is CASSPGWGRGTEAFF. CDR3 DNA sequence: TGCGCCAGCAGCCCGGGCTGGGGGCGAGGCACTGAAGCTTTCTTT.

The chain links TRBV3-1 (or the pseudogene TRBV3-2) to TRBJ1-1, with a weak D call TRBD1 (6 bases). Per the germline V gene, CDR1 is LGHDT and CDR2 is YNNKEL (reference sequence). V was cut by 3 bases and J by 1 base, with 9 bases left in between. This CDR3 spans 14 amino acids. In DNA, the CDR3 is TGTGCCAGCAGCCATAGAGGGGGGAACACTGAAGCTTTCTTT. It specifies CASSHRGGNTEAFF.

The CDR3 coding sequence is TGTGCCAGCAGCGTAGTTGACACAGGGGAAACTGAAGCTTTCTTT. Its protein product is CASSVVDTGETEAFF. The chain couples TRBV9 to TRBJ1-1; 7 bases line up with TRBD1. This CDR3 has 15 residues. CDR1 and CDR2 from the germline V gene are SGDLS and YYNGEE. J lost 5 bases, V lost 0 bases, and 7 bases had no gene match.